Described below is a single T cell receptor (beta chain) sequence and its context. These data come from a study of control samples from healthy donors and cancer patients. The assay was immunoSEQ multiplex PCR, and TCRdb's table has in-frame clones only and misses some. The sample shows tens of thousands of clones, roughly 90% of them seen only once. This CDR3 spans 17 amino acids. Germline V gives CDR1 SGHTA, CDR2 FQGNSA. Between the trimmed V and J ends, which lost 0 bases and 2 bases, there was a span of 16 bases. The sequence derives from a woman in her seventies in good health. Specimen: blood. V is TRBV7-2 and J is TRBJ1-2, with D possibly matching TRBD1 (6 bases). The chain's CDR3 is CASSLASTGGGNYGYTF. The CDR3 DNA reads as TGTGCCAGCAGCTTAGCGAGCACAGGAGGGGGAAACTATGGCTACACCTTC. Complete variable domain (other parts from reference TRBV7-2 and TRBJ1-2): GAGVSQSPSNKVTEKGKDVELRCDPISGHTALYWYRQSLGQGLEFLIYFQGNSAPDKSGLPSDRFSAERTGGSVSTLTIQRTQQEDSAVYLCASSLASTGGGNYGYTFGSGTRLTVV.